These 10 T cell receptor beta chains originate from one sample sequenced in a study of blood T cell repertoires in COVID-19. Method: immunoSEQ multiplex PCR; TCRdb's copy keeps in-frame clones and lacks some. Of around 80,000 clones in the sample, about three quarters were seen once. Sequenced: peripheral blood. The receptors originated from a man aged 45-65 years with active or convalescent COVID-19.

This clone was counted a single time. This same CDR3 is encoded by further DNA sequences in the sample. This chain connects TRBV27 to TRBJ2-7, with TRBD1 as a possible D gene (6 bases). Trimming cost V 10 bases and J 5 bases, with 12 bases left between them. The germline V gene encodes CDR1 MNHEY and CDR2 SMNVEV (reference sequence). This CDR3 has 11 residues. CDR3 nucleotide sequence: TGTGCCACTGAACAGGGAAACGAGCAGTACTTC. Encoded protein: CATEQGNEQYF.

This clone qualifies as medium-sized (0.01 to 0.1%). The chain couples TRBV28 to TRBJ1-1, with a weak D call TRBD1 (5 bases). Germline V lookup: CDR1 MDHEN, CDR2 SYDVKM. V shed 4 bases and J shed 1 base, with 10 bases lying between them. The CDR3 runs to 14 residues. The CDR3 region is CASSWGSRNTEAFF. CDR3 DNA: TGTGCCAGCAGTTGGGGCTCCCGGAACACTGAAGCTTTCTTT.

The rearrangement joins TRBV2 to TRBJ2-2; 7 nucleotides line up with TRBD2. This CDR3 has 17 residues. After removal of 6 bases from V and 1 base from J, the junction contained 11 bases not matched to a gene. Germline loops: CDR1 SNHLY, CDR2 FYNNEI. CDR3 residues: CASSPGATSQNTGELFF. The CDR3 DNA sequence: TGTGCCAGCAGCCCCGGGGCGACTAGCCAGAACACCGGGGAGCTGTTTTTT.

The chain employs TRBV14 and TRBJ2-7; D is uncertain. Trimming shortened V by 6 bases and J by 3 bases, and 9 bases separated the two germline ends. Germline-derived CDR1 and CDR2 are SGHDN and FVKESK. This CDR3 is 12 amino acids long. Written as DNA, the CDR3 is TGTGCCAGCAGTGGGCCCAGCTACGAGCAGTACTTC. Translating gives CASSGPSYEQYF.

This sequence joins TRBV5-8 and TRBJ2-7; a weak D match, TRBD1 (5 bases). CDR3 length: 14 amino acids. The ends were cut back, 3 bases at V and 4 bases at J, with 14 bases in the middle. Germline V CDR1 and CDR2: SGHTS, YDEGEE. This CDR3 is CASSWGPGRYEQYF. The DNA for the CDR3 is TGTGCCAGCAGCTGGGGCCCAGGGCGGTACGAGCAGTACTTC.

The chain links TRBV29-1 to TRBJ1-1, with D unresolved. The CDR3 sequence is 15 residues long. CDR1 and CDR2 (germline): SQVTM, ANQGSEA. V lost 7 bases, J lost 1 base, and 19 bases lay in between. CDR3 sequence reads: CSASSIAVRNTEAFF. The CDR3 region has the DNA TGCAGCGCTTCTTCTATTGCTGTTCGGAACACTGAAGCTTTCTTT.

This clone was detected only a few times. The CDR3 end shows no conserved phenylalanine or tryptophan, and so a read error is likely. No DNA is shown, since the ends of the CDR3 on it are uncertain; the CDR3 is the one TCRdb lists. The J gene is TRBJ1-1, the V gene TRBV12-3 or TRBV12-4. The CDR3 is 9 amino acids long, termini counted. The chain's CDR3 is CASRRRRGL.

In this sample, this clone turned up once. The rearrangement links TRBV9 to TRBJ2-3; a possible D gene is TRBD2 (5 bases). V lost 2 bases and J 0 bases, leaving 10 bases between the germline ends. CDR3 length: 15 amino acids. The germline CDR1 and CDR2 sequences are SGDLS and YYNGEE. CDR3 sequence reads: CASSVDWPSTDTQYF. CDR3 DNA sequence: TGTGCCAGCAGCGTGGACTGGCCTAGCACAGATACGCAGTATTTT.

This chain joins TRBV11-3 and TRBJ2-3; maybe TRBD2 (5 bases). The CDR3 spans 15 residues. Germline-derived CDR1 and CDR2 are SGHNT and YENEEA. V lost 1 base and J 2 bases, leaving 10 bases between the germline ends. CDR3 coding DNA: TGTGCCAGCAGCTTAGGGGCGGGCCTCACAGATACGCAGTATTTT. Amino acid sequence: CASSLGAGLTDTQYF. Full variable domain (rest looked up from reference TRBV11-3 and TRBJ2-3): EAGVVQSPRYKIIEKKQPVAFWCNPISGHNTLYWYLQNLGQGPELLIRYENEEAVDDSQLPKDRFSAERLKGVDSTLKIQPAELGDSAVYLCASSLGAGLTDTQYFGPGTRLTVL.

This clone was seen a single time. The same CDR3 also results from other DNA sequences found in this sample. In DNA form, the CDR3 reads TGTGCCAGCAGCTTAACAGGGGGGGACACTGAAGCTTTCTTT. Residues: CASSLTGGDTEAFF. This chain joins TRBV7-3 and TRBJ1-1, with D possibly matching TRBD1 (6 bases). CDR1 is SGHTA, CDR2 FQGTGA, per germline. V was cut by 0 bases and J by 3 bases, with 8 bases left in between. The CDR3 covers 14 residues.